One sample yielded the 13 T cell receptor beta chains listed below, sequenced in a study of T cell responses to AZD1222 COVID-19 vaccine. Using immunoSEQ multiplex PCR, the repertoire was profiled, and TCRdb retains in-frame clones only, with some absent. The repertoire holds roughly 120,000 clones, with approximately 85% as singletons. The source was peripheral blood, collected 28 days after the second AZD1222 dose. These receptors were obtained from an adult who received the AZD1222 COVID-19 vaccine.

The gene calls are TRBV5-1 and TRBJ2-1; tentatively, D is TRBD1 or TRBD2 (6 bases each). Trimming left V 0 bases short and J 9 bases short, with 16 bases between. Per germline, CDR1 SGHRS and CDR2 YFSETQ. CDR3 size: 15 residues. In nucleotides, the CDR3 is TGCGCCAGCAGCTTGGCCGGGGGCGCAGAAGGTGAGCAGTTCTTC. It yields the protein CASSLAGGAEGEQFF.

This chain uses TRBV19 with TRBJ2-7, with a possible D match to TRBD1 (6 bases). The V and J ends lost 5 bases and 3 bases respectively, with 8 bases between them. The CDR3 has 12 residues. The germline CDR1 and CDR2 sequences are LNHDA and SQIVND (reference sequence). The CDR3 DNA follows: TGTGCCAGTAGTGAAGGGGGCTACGAGCAGTACTTC. Protein product: CASSEGGYEQYF.

The V call is TRBV7-2, the J call TRBJ2-7, with TRBD2 matching over 7 bases. V shed 4 bases and J 0 bases; nucleotides not matched to a gene: 3. Germline V lookup: CDR1 SGHTA, CDR2 FQGNSA. This CDR3 contains 14 residues. The DNA for the CDR3 is TGTGCCAGCAGCTCCTGGGGGGGCTCCTACGAGCAGTACTTC. Translating gives CASSSWGGSYEQYF.

The chain recombines TRBV7-2 with TRBJ2-3; D assignment may be TRBD1 or TRBD2 (5 bases each). The CDR3 totals 15 residues. Trimming removed 4 bases from V and 2 bases from J, with 13 bases in between. The germline CDR1 and CDR2 sequences are SGHTA and FQGNSA. The CDR3 spells CASSSSGQDTDTQYF. CDR3 bases: TGTGCCAGCAGCTCCTCGGGGCAAGACACAGATACGCAGTATTTT.

The chain recombines TRBV7-2 with TRBJ2-7; D not certain. Trimming left V 1 base short and J 4 bases short, with 17 bases between. This CDR3 comprises 16 residues. Germline CDR1 is SGHTA and CDR2 is FQGNSA. CDR3 in amino acids: CASSLDSGSSSYEQYF. The DNA of the CDR3 is TGTGCCAGCAGCTTAGACTCCGGGTCGAGCTCGTACGAGCAGTACTTC.

The V gene is TRBV6-5, the J gene TRBJ2-1, with 7 bases lining up with TRBD2. This CDR3 has 15 residues. Germline CDR1 and CDR2: MNHEY and SVGAGI. V trimming: 6 bases; J trimming: 0 bases; junction bases outside the gene matches: 5. This CDR3 is CASRSTGGSYNEQFF. CDR3 in DNA: TGTGCCAGCAGATCCACGGGGGGCTCCTACAATGAGCAGTTCTTC.

The chain employs TRBV28 and TRBJ1-5; TRBD1 matches 7 bases. Germline V lookup: CDR1 MDHEN, CDR2 SYDVKM. Unmatched junction bases numbered 7, after V lost 4 bases and J lost 7 bases. CDR3 size: 14 residues. The chain's CDR3 is CASSSNRGRQPQHF. The CDR3 coding sequence is TGTGCCAGCAGTTCAAACAGGGGTCGCCAGCCCCAGCATTTT.

The chain recombines TRBV19 with TRBJ1-2; possibly TRBD1 for D (5 bases). The CDR3 totals 15 residues. Germline V gene data show CDR1 as LNHDA and CDR2 as SQIVND (reference sequence). With 0 bases removed from V and 6 bases from J, the gap between germline ends came to 14 bases. The CDR3 loop is CASSIEVGRDHGYTF. The CDR3 DNA is TGTGCCAGTAGTATAGAAGTCGGCAGGGACCATGGCTACACCTTC.

This clone was detected only once. The V and J genes are TRBV5-1 and TRBJ1-2; D is undetermined. The germline V and J ends were trimmed by 4 bases and 5 bases, with 12 bases remaining between them. Germline assignment: CDR1 SGHRS and CDR2 YFSETQ. The CDR3 is 13 residues long. CDR3 bases: TGCGCCAGCAGCCCCCAGCCGGAATATGGCTACACCTTC. Translating it yields CASSPQPEYGYTF.

The rearrangement links TRBV5-6 to TRBJ1-6, with D hard to call. The germline V gene encodes CDR1 SGHDT and CDR2 YYEEEE. The CDR3 is 13 residues long. With 3 bases removed from V and 7 bases from J, the gap between germline ends came to 8 bases. The CDR3 nucleotides are TGTGCCAGCAGCTCGACATACAATTCACCCCTCCACTTT. This gives the protein CASSSTYNSPLHF.

J is TRBJ1-4 and V is TRBV5-4; TRBD1 matches at 9 bases. CDR1 SGHNT and CDR2 YYREEE come from the germline V gene (reference sequence). The CDR3 has 15 amino acids. Trimming took 3 bases from V and 8 from J; bases not matched to a gene: 8. The CDR3 coding sequence is TGTGCCAGCAGCTCAACACAGGGGGCCGGAGAAAAACTGTTTTTT. This translates into CASSSTQGAGEKLFF. The full variable domain, in which reference TRBV5-4 and TRBJ1-4 provide the parts outside the CDR3, is ETGVTQSPTHLIKTRGQQVTLRCSSQSGHNTVSWYQQALGQGPQFIFQYYREEENGRGNFPPRFSGLQFPNYSSELNVNALELDDSALYLCASSSTQGAGEKLFFGSGTQLSVL.

CDR3 nucleotides: TGTGCCAGCAGTGGCGGGGGGCTCTTCAGCTCCTACGAGCAGTACTTC. This translates into CASSGGGLFSSYEQYF. This chain uses TRBV6-2 or TRBV6-3 with TRBJ2-7; 8 bases map to TRBD2. The CDR3 has 16 amino acids. Germline V CDR1 and CDR2: MNHEY, SVGEGT. The V and J ends lost 5 bases and 0 bases, in that order; junction bases with no gene match: 9.

The CDR3 sequence is CASSLSRANTEAFF. The CDR3 DNA reads as TGCGCCAGCAGCTTGAGCAGGGCGAACACTGAAGCTTTCTTT. This chain joins TRBV5-1 and TRBJ1-1; a possible D gene is TRBD1 (5 bases). V was shortened by 1 base and J by 1 base, with 8 bases between the two germline ends. CDR3 length equals 14 residues. CDR1 is SGHRS, CDR2 YFSETQ, per germline.